The entry that follows covers one TCR beta chain sequence. Its specificity is not known. The source of the sample is a study of regulatory dendritic cells for organ transplantation. The CDR3 consists of 13 residues. Germline CDR1 MNHNS, CDR2 SASEGT. With 8 bases removed from V and 2 bases from J, the gap between germline ends came to 13 bases. Study observations and caveats: Memory CD8+ T cells were the most oligoclonal; naive cells were highly diverse. Mature dendritic cells appeared to drive more memory CD8+ clonal expansion than regulatory ones.

Sorted T cells were CFSE-labeled and cultured more than 4 days with allogeneic regulatory or mature dendritic cells at 1:10. Clones were sequenced by immunoSEQ multiplex PCR, and TCRdb holds only the in-frame ones, with some missing. The sample carries 12,000 or so clones, nearly 90% recorded once. V is TRBV6-1 and J is TRBJ2-7; TRBD2 might be the D (5 bases). The source of this sequence is a human donor in good health. What was sequenced was naive CD8+ T cells from blood cultured with dendritic cells. Specified subset: CD45RA+ naive T cells. CDR3 loop: CASCLTGTYEQYF. CDR3 bases: TGTGCCAGCTGTTTGACGGGGACCTACGAGCAGTACTTC.